These 9 T cell receptor beta chains were sequenced from one sample in a study. The repertoire was sequenced with immunoSEQ multiplex PCR; TCRdb's copy has only in-frame clones and lacks some. Of some 68,000 clones in the sample, approximately 92% were seen once. The sequenced material came from PBMCs. The receptors derive from a man aged 35 to 55 with rheumatoid arthritis.

The chain links TRBV30 to TRBJ2-7; the D gene is possibly TRBD2 (5 bases). The length of the CDR3 is 12 residues. CDR1 and CDR2 (germline): GTSNPN, SVGIG (reference sequence). With 3 bases removed from V and 4 bases from J, the gap between germline ends came to 10 bases. CDR3 in amino acids: CAWREAGYEQYF. The CDR3 nucleotides are TGTGCCTGGAGGGAGGCCGGGTACGAGCAGTACTTC. The full variable domain, rest sourced from reference TRBV30 and TRBJ2-7, is SQTIHQWPATLVQPVGSPLSLECTVEGTSNPNLYWYRQAAGRGLQLLFYSVGIGQISSEVPQNLSASRPQDRQFILSSKKLLLSDSGFYLCAWREAGYEQYFGPGTRLTVT.

This chain uses TRBV6-6 with TRBJ1-6; 8 nucleotides align to TRBD1. This CDR3 region has 15 residues. Per germline, CDR1 MNHNY and CDR2 SVGAGI (reference sequence). Trimming cost V 4 bases and J 6 bases; bases outside gene matches: 5. Written as DNA, the CDR3 is TGTGCCAGCAGTTCCCTGACAGGGGCTAATTCACCCCTCCACTTT. Its translation is CASSSLTGANSPLHF.

The chain recombines TRBV13 with TRBJ1-6; D is possibly TRBD1 (5 bases). The CDR3 loop spans 15 amino acids. Germline loops: CDR1 PRHDT, CDR2 FYEKMQ (reference sequence). Deletions cut 2 bases from V and 7 bases from J, with 12 bases between. Written as DNA, the CDR3 is TGTGCCAGCAGCTTATATGGGACTCCAAATTCACCCCTCCACTTT. As protein: CASSLYGTPNSPLHF.

The V call is TRBV3-1 (or the pseudogene TRBV3-2), the J call TRBJ1-6; D gene ambiguous. This CDR3 comprises 16 residues. The germline V gene has CDR1 LGHDT and CDR2 YNNKEL (reference sequence). V was shortened by 1 base and J by 7 bases, with 14 bases between the two germline ends. The CDR3 coding sequence is TGTGCCAGCAGCCAAGGGGGTGTCCCTAAGAATTCACCCCTCCACTTT. Translating it yields CASSQGGVPKNSPLHF.

This clone was found once. The V gene is TRBV19, the J gene TRBJ2-7; 7 nucleotides agree with TRBD1. This CDR3 comprises 14 residues. Losses at the gene ends were 3 bases for V and 5 bases for J; bases not matched to a gene: 7. The germline V gene encodes CDR1 LNHDA and CDR2 SQIVND (reference sequence). CDR3: CASSIIHRGHEQYF. In DNA, the CDR3 is TGTGCCAGTAGTATTATACACAGGGGCCACGAGCAGTACTTC.

This rearrangement joins TRBV3-1 (or the pseudogene TRBV3-2) to TRBJ1-1; no clear D gene. V lost 1 base and J 7 bases, leaving 7 bases between the germline ends. The CDR3 is made up of 12 amino acids. In germline, CDR1 is LGHDT, CDR2 YNNKEL (reference sequence). The CDR3 DNA follows: TGTGCCAGCAGCCAAGGGCACATTGAAGCTTTCTTT. Translating it yields CASSQGHIEAFF.

Written as DNA, the CDR3 is TGTGCCAGCAGCCTCCACGAGCTCGGAAATCAGCCCCAGCATTTT. This codes for CASSLHELGNQPQHF. The rearrangement uses TRBV2 and TRBJ1-5; no reliable D call. The CDR3 spans 15 residues. Trimming stripped 6 bases from V and 4 bases from J, with 16 bases between. Germline V gives CDR1 SNHLY, CDR2 FYNNEI.

This rearrangement joins TRBV28 to TRBJ1-6; no firm D call. This CDR3 is 18 amino acids long. The germline gives CDR1 MDHEN, CDR2 SYDVKM. V gave up 7 bases and J gave up 0 bases, with 19 bases separating them. CDR3 in amino acids: CASNQQSTASSYNSPLHF. As DNA, the CDR3 is TGTGCCAGCAACCAACAGTCAACAGCCAGCTCCTATAATTCACCCCTCCACTTT.

The V call is TRBV19, the J call TRBJ2-1; D is uncertain. The CDR3 runs 12 residues. Trimming cost V 6 bases and J 0 bases, with 3 bases left between them. Germline-derived CDR1 and CDR2 are LNHDA and SQIVND (reference sequence). CDR3 nucleotide sequence: TGTGCCAGTAGGGACTCCTACAATGAGCAGTTCTTC. Protein sequence: CASRDSYNEQFF. The full variable domain, completed using reference TRBV19 and TRBJ2-1, is DGGITQSPKYLFRKEGQNVTLSCEQNLNHDAMYWYRQDPGQGLRLIYYSQIVNDFQKGDIAEGYSVSREKKESFPLTVTSAQKNPTAFYLCASRDSYNEQFFGPGTRLTVL.